A selection of T cell receptor beta chains follows, all from one sample in a study of T-cell memory formation after mild COVID-19. TCRdb reprocessed the 5' RACE reads via MiXCR and lists one record per CDR3 protein. The table lists hundreds of thousands of distinct CDR3 sequences, around 27% of them singletons, with less than 15% in the top ten. Input material: PBMCs or a T cell subset sorted from them (not recorded which). These receptor sequences come from an adult woman who had mild COVID-19 (a few samples of this study predate the infection). Cell type and time point are not known. The CDR3 runs from the conserved cysteine through the conserved F or W. The D gene is left open where the match is weak. Size is omitted from some rows. Given values are once, few, many or a class for expanded clones.

d_call | clone_size | j_call | v_call | cdr3_aa | cdr3_nt
TRBD1 | few | TRBJ2-5 | TRBV4-1 | CASSQVGQSQETQYF | TGCGCCAGCAGCCAAGTGGGACAGTCCCAAGAGACCCAGTACTTC
TRBD1 | - | TRBJ1-2 | TRBV7-2 | CASSARQGRITGYTF | TGTGCCAGCAGCGCCCGACAGGGACGGATTACTGGCTACACCTTC
TRBD1 | - | TRBJ1-2 | TRBV2 | CAEQGAYGYTF | TGTGCCGAACAGGGGGCATATGGCTACACCTTC
TRBD1 | few | TRBJ2-7 | TRBV5-1 | CASSLTGTAPYEQYF | TGCGCCAGCAGCTTGACCGGGACAGCACCCTACGAGCAGTACTTC
- | few | TRBJ2-1 | TRBV6-2/TRBV6-3 | CASSWGPNHSYNEQFF | TGTGCCAGCAGTTGGGGCCCGAACCACTCCTACAATGAGCAGTTCTTC
- | few | TRBJ2-7 | TRBV4-1 | CASSQVGLANYEQYF | TGCGCCAGCAGCCAAGTTGGCCTAGCGAACTACGAGCAGTACTTC
- | - | TRBJ1-6 | TRBV3-1 | CASSPGHRSPLHF | TGTGCCAGCAGCCCTGGACACCGTTCACCCCTCCACTTT
TRBD1 | few | TRBJ2-7 | TRBV3-1 | CASSQDRGPGQGSYEQYF | TGTGCCAGCAGCCAAGATCGGGGCCCGGGACAGGGATCCTACGAGCAGTACTTC
- | few | TRBJ1-1 | TRBV21-1 | CASSNSTATSLEAFF | TGTGCCAGCAGCAATTCAACGGCGACTTCCTTGGAAGCTTTCTTT
- | - | TRBJ2-1 | TRBV6-5 | CASSYWGSGADNEQFF | TGTGCCAGCAGTTACTGGGGGTCCGGGGCGGACAATGAGCAGTTCTTC
- | - | TRBJ1-2 | TRBV7-2 | CASSPAGAGGYTF | TGTGCCAGCAGCCCGGCAGGGGCTGGGGGCTACACCTTC
TRBD2 | - | TRBJ2-7 | TRBV4-2 | CASSHGGRGTYEQYF | TGTGCCAGCAGCCATGGCGGGAGGGGAACCTACGAGCAGTACTTC
TRBD2 | few | TRBJ2-7 | TRBV4-1 | CASSPRQATSGGSSYEQYF | TGCGCCAGCAGCCCTCGGCAGGCTACTAGCGGGGGAAGCTCCTACGAGCAGTACTTC
TRBD2 | few | TRBJ2-7 | TRBV9 | CASSASGTSGYEQYF | TGTGCCAGCAGCGCGTCCGGGACTAGCGGGTACGAGCAGTACTTC
- | - | TRBJ2-2 | TRBV7-3 | CASSDGYTGELFF | TGTGCCAGCTCGGACGGTTACACCGGGGAGCTGTTTTTT
- | many | TRBJ1-1 | TRBV27 | CASSSWGMNTEAFF | TGTGCCAGCAGTTCGTGGGGAATGAACACTGAAGCTTTCTTT
- | few | TRBJ2-1 | TRBV6-2/TRBV6-3 | CASSREASHEQFF | TGTGCCAGCAGTAGAGAGGCGAGTCATGAGCAGTTCTTC
- | few | TRBJ2-1 | TRBV7-2 | CASSSVPQSNEQFF | TGTGCCAGCAGCTCAGTCCCACAGAGCAATGAGCAGTTCTTC
- | - | TRBJ1-1 | TRBV3-1 | CASSQGGGRLAEAFF | TGTGCCAGCAGCCAAGGGGGAGGTCGATTGGCTGAAGCTTTCTTT
TRBD1 | - | TRBJ1-1 | TRBV29-1 | CSVGTGGTEAFF | TGCAGCGTTGGGACAGGGGGGACTGAAGCTTTCTTT
TRBD1 | once | TRBJ2-4 | TRBV5-1 | CASSWGQGVGIQYF | TGCGCCAGCAGCTGGGGACAGGGAGTAGGCATTCAGTACTTC
TRBD2 | few | TRBJ2-3 | TRBV20-1 | CSAKTYFRLAGGEMGTDTQYF | TGCAGTGCTAAGACTTACTTCCGACTAGCGGGAGGGGAGATGGGCACAGATACGCAGTATTTT
- | - | TRBJ1-2 | TRBV19 | CASSIDGTWGYTF | TGTGCCAGTAGTATAGACGGGACGTGGGGCTACACCTTC
TRBD1 | - | TRBJ1-2 | TRBV20-1 | CSAPDRMSLGGYTF | TGCAGTGCTCCGGACAGGATGAGTCTAGGCGGCTACACCTTC
- | - | TRBJ1-2 | TRBV7-2 | CASSFGGVSYGYTF | TGTGCCAGCAGCTTCGGAGGCGTGAGCTATGGCTACACCTTC
- | few | TRBJ2-3 | TRBV15 | CATSREPLSFMDTQYF | TGTGCCACCAGCAGAGAGCCACTCTCCTTCATGGATACGCAGTATTTT
- | few | TRBJ2-3 | TRBV7-2 | CASSRWAAWSTDTQYF | TGTGCCAGCAGCCGCTGGGCTGCGTGGAGCACAGATACGCAGTATTTT
- | - | TRBJ2-3 | TRBV4-2 | CASSQDGDRTDTQYF | TGTGCCAGCAGCCAAGACGGGGACCGCACAGATACGCAGTATTTT
TRBD1 | - | TRBJ1-2 | TRBV5-6 | CASSSQGALGYTF | TGTGCCAGCAGCTCGCAGGGGGCACTTGGCTACACCTTC
- | many | TRBJ2-3 | TRBV7-9 | CASSSVTGTDTQYF | TGTGCCAGCAGCTCCGTGACAGGCACAGATACGCAGTATTTT
- | - | TRBJ1-1 | TRBV27 | CASRNDRLNTEAFF | TGTGCCAGCAGGAATGACAGGCTGAACACTGAAGCTTTCTTT
- | - | TRBJ1-1 | TRBV27 | CASSSLQINTEAFF | TGTGCCAGCAGCTCCTTACAGATAAACACTGAAGCTTTCTTT
- | - | TRBJ2-7 | TRBV29-1 | CSVEDKGRASYEQYF | TGCAGCGTTGAAGATAAGGGCAGGGCGAGCTACGAGCAGTACTTC
- | few | TRBJ2-2 | TRBV7-6 | CASSPRPRAGDPGELFF | TGTGCCAGCAGCCCCCGACCTAGGGCAGGGGACCCCGGGGAGCTGTTTTTT
TRBD1 | - | TRBJ2-1 | TRBV7-9 | CASSMGGDRGTYNEQFF | TGTGCCAGCAGCATGGGGGGGGACAGGGGAACCTACAATGAGCAGTTCTTC
- | - | TRBJ2-1 | TRBV21-1 | CASSPGTSATSSYNEQFF | TGTGCCAGCTCCCCGGGGACTAGCGCGACGAGCTCCTACAATGAGCAGTTCTTC
- | - | TRBJ2-3 | TRBV12-3/TRBV12-4 | CASNSGSRTDTQYF | TGTGCCAGCAACAGCGGCAGTCGCACAGATACGCAGTATTTT
TRBD1 | - | TRBJ1-2 | TRBV18 | CASSRTGATNYGYTF | TGTGCCAGCTCAAGGACAGGAGCTACTAACTATGGCTACACCTTC
- | - | TRBJ2-1 | TRBV12-3/TRBV12-4 | CASRPLEPYNEQFF | TGTGCCAGCAGGCCACTAGAACCCTACAATGAGCAGTTCTTC
- | - | TRBJ2-3 | TRBV30 | CAWTYITDTQYF | TGTGCCTGGACCTACATCACAGATACGCAGTATTTT
- | - | TRBJ2-5 | TRBV11-2 | CASSFGGIGETQYF | TGTGCCAGCAGCTTTGGTGGAATTGGAGAGACCCAGTACTTC
- | few | TRBJ2-1 | TRBV5-1 | CASTGGDSYNEQFF | TGCGCCAGCACAGGAGGGGACTCCTACAATGAGCAGTTCTTC
TRBD2 | - | TRBJ2-1 | TRBV4-3 | CASSRQGLALNNEQFF | TGCGCCAGCAGCCGGCAGGGACTAGCTTTAAACAATGAGCAGTTCTTC
- | few | TRBJ2-1 | TRBV29-1 | CSVSGYNEQFF | TGCAGCGTTTCGGGGTACAATGAGCAGTTCTTC
- | - | TRBJ2-7 | TRBV20-1 | CSARDPTRPLEQYF | TGCAGTGCTAGGGACCCGACTAGGCCACTCGAGCAGTACTTC
TRBD2 | - | TRBJ2-3 | TRBV7-7 | CASSLATSGRTDTQYF | TGTGCTAGCAGCTTAGCGACTAGCGGGAGGACAGATACGCAGTATTTT
- | - | TRBJ2-7 | TRBV3-1 | CASSQSPGVYEQYF | TGTGCCAGCAGCCAAAGCCCGGGGGTCTACGAGCAGTACTTC
TRBD1 | few | TRBJ1-5 | TRBV6-1 | CASSEGQNQPQHF | TGTGCCAGCAGTGAGGGACAGAATCAGCCCCAGCATTTT
- | - | TRBJ2-5 | TRBV7-2 | CASSLVGTAYGETQYF | TGTGCCAGCAGCTTGGTGGGTACGGCATACGGGGAGACCCAGTACTTC
- | few | TRBJ2-3 | TRBV9 | CASSVGPADTQYF | TGTGCCAGCAGCGTAGGTCCCGCAGATACGCAGTATTTT
- | few | TRBJ2-3 | TRBV7-3 | CASSLESPGTQYF | TGTGCCAGCAGCTTAGAGTCTCCGGGTACGCAGTATTTT
- | few | TRBJ2-1 | TRBV9 | CASSPHWGNEQFF | TGTGCCAGCAGCCCCCATTGGGGGAATGAGCAGTTCTTC
- | - | TRBJ2-1 | TRBV20-1 | CSARVPRGARNEQFF | TGCAGTGCTAGAGTCCCCCGGGGGGCCCGTAATGAGCAGTTCTTC
TRBD2 | - | TRBJ2-7 | TRBV20-1 | CSASPTSRGSYEQYF | TGCAGTGCTTCGCCGACTAGCAGAGGCTCCTACGAGCAGTACTTC
TRBD1 | - | TRBJ1-2 | TRBV5-1 | CASRQGAGANYGYTF | TGCGCCAGCAGACAGGGGGCCGGAGCTAACTATGGCTACACCTTC
- | few | TRBJ2-1 | TRBV9 | CASSLGGGYEQFF | TGTGCCAGCAGCCTAGGTGGGGGTTACGAGCAGTTCTTC
TRBD2 | few | TRBJ2-7 | TRBV5-1 | CASSSDKLAGEEYF | TGCGCCAGCAGCTCAGACAAACTAGCGGGGGAGGAATACTTC
- | - | TRBJ2-2 | TRBV29-1 | CSVETVNTGELFF | TGCAGCGTTGAAACGGTGAACACCGGGGAGCTGTTTTTT
TRBD2 | many | TRBJ2-3 | TRBV4-1 | CASSQRLAGGLGTDTQYF | TGCGCCAGCAGCCAAAGGCTAGCGGGGGGGCTGGGCACAGATACGCAGTATTTT
- | - | TRBJ2-3 | TRBV19 | CASSIGRIRADTQYF | TGTGCCAGTAGTATTGGGCGTATCAGGGCAGATACGCAGTATTTT